By proportion, the clone carrying this T cell receptor beta chain is medium-sized. The antigen is not known. This CDR3 is 15 amino acids long. Between the trimmed V and J ends, which lost 5 bases and 7 bases, there was a span of 19 bases. Germline V CDR1 and CDR2: SGHVS, FQNEAQ. The data stem from a study of T-cell reconstitution after alpha-beta-depleted transplantation in children. TCRbeta library preparation incorporated unique molecular identifiers. Via MiXCR, TCRdb re-called the PCR reads, giving one row per CDR3 protein. The sample includes 4,000 to 6,000 distinct CDR3 sequences, 7.3% of them seen just once. Study-wide results and limits: The main origin of T-cell counts and diversity one year after transplant was newly produced T cells.

This clonotype originated in a boy younger than two who had a stem cell transplant for SCID, so the T cells may come from the graft donor. The specimen was PBMCs, mostly from graft donor cells, collected 60 days after TCRalphabeta/CD19-depleted stem cell transplant. The V gene is TRBV7-8, the J gene TRBJ2-3, with D possibly matching TRBD2 (6 bases). The CDR3 loop is CASSINPGLLYTQYF. CDR3 DNA: TGTGCCAGCAGCATAAACCCGGGACTTCTATATACGCAGTATTTT.